The clone carrying this TCR beta chain showed up just a few times. What it binds is not known. These data originate in a study of post-analysis software for immune sequencing data. Study-level results: When patients were compared with controls, 4 or 5 TRBV segments were more frequent, TRBV5-6, TRBV5-1 and TRBV20-1 among them.

Germline CDR1 is SQVTM and CDR2 is ANQGSEA. CDR3 size: 15 residues. After removal of 6 bases from V and 1 base from J, the junction contained 5 bases not matched to a gene. Unique molecular identifiers were present in the TCR beta cDNA libraries. TCRdb fed the PCR reads into MiXCR, producing one record per CDR3 protein. In the table there are roughly 540,000 distinct CDR3 sequences, less than 40% of which are singletons. V is TRBV29-1 and J is TRBJ2-5; 13 nucleotides line up with TRBD2. The receptor was derived from a girl aged 2 to 17 with multiple sclerosis. The sample consisted of blood. The CDR3 here is CSVLGLAGVQETQYF. For the CDR3, the DNA is TGCAGCGTCCTAGGACTAGCGGGAGTCCAAGAGACCCAGTACTTC. Full variable domain (remainder filled in from reference TRBV29-1 and TRBJ2-5): SAVISQKPSRDICQRGTSLTIQCQVDSQVTMMFWYRQQPGQSLTLIATANQGSEATYESGFVIDKFPISRPNLTFSTLTVSNMSPEDSSIYLCSVLGLAGVQETQYFGPGTRLLVL.